The clone carrying this T cell receptor beta chain turned up a few times. Antigen specificity is unknown. Germline is not matched at one junction end, which may reflect a read error. This sample is drawn from a study of molecular identifiers for immune sequencing clone quantification. Study context: Across replicate runs, RNA obtained from about 21,000 or 97,000 naive CD8 cells was divided into five, with four undergoing sequencing.

Points from the study as a whole: With a barcode shared among identical TCR molecules, highly expanded clone sizes could be underestimated. Reportedly, one cell's Jurkat TCR RNA was detected within 1,100,000 naive CD8 cells.

Previously described methods and listed TCR primers were used for bulk TCR libraries. TCRdb itself ran the PCR reads through MiXCR, one entry per CDR3 protein. The data hold fewer than 350,000 distinct CDR3 sequences, with about a fifth observed a single time. CDR3 length: 15 residues. Germline-derived CDR1 and CDR2 are SQVTM and ANQGSEA. The sample was naive CD8+ T cells from blood, with Jurkat cell RNA spiked in. Subset given: FACS-sorted CD8+CD4-CCR7+CD45RA+ naive T cells. This chain links TRBV29-1 with TRBJ2-2, with D possibly TRBD1 on 6 matching bases. This TCR derives from a human donor in good health. Some libraries in this study had Jurkat cell RNA spiked in. CDR3 nucleotides: TGCAGCGTTGAAGATCCCAGGGGTTTCCCCGGGGAGCTGCTTTTT. Translating it yields CSVEDPRGFPGELLF.